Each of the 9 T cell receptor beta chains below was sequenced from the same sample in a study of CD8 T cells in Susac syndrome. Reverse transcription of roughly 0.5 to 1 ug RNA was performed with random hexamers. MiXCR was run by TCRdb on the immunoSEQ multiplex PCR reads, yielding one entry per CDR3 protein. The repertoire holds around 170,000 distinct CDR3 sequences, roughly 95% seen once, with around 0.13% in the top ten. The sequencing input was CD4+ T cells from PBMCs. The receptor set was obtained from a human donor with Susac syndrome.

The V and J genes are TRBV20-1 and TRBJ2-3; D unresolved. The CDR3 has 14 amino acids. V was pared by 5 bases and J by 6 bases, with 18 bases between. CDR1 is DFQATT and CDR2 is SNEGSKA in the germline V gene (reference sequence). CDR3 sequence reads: CSAGRSSLGDTQYF. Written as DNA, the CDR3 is TGCAGTGCTGGCCGGAGTAGTCTTGGGGATACGCAGTATTTT.

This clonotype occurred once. The CDR3 DNA follows: TGTGCCAGCAGCGAATGGGCGGGGGGTTCCTACGAGCAGTACGTC. Translated: CASSEWAGGSYEQYV. V is TRBV11-2 and J is TRBJ2-7, with 8 bases identical to TRBD2. This CDR3 has 15 residues. Germline CDR1 reads SGHAT; CDR2 reads FQNNGV. V dropped 5 bases and J dropped 1; count of bases not matched to a gene: 7.

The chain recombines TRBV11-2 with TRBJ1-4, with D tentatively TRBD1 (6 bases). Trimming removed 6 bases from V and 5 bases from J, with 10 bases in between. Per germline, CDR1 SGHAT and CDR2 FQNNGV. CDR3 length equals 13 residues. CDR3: CASSPQGNEKLFF. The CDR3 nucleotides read TGTGCCAGCAGTCCACAGGGAAATGAAAAACTGTTTTTT.

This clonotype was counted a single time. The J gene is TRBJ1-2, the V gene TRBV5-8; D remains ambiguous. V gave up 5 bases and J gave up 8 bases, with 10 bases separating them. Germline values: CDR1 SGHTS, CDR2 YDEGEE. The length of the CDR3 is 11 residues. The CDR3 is CASSSSRGYTF. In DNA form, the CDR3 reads TGTGCCAGCAGTTCAAGCCGCGGCTACACCTTC.

CDR3 protein: CASSFRVDTLDTQYF. The CDR3 nucleotides read TGCGCCAGCAGCTTCCGAGTAGATACGCTGGATACGCAGTATTTT. The chain uses TRBV5-1 and TRBJ2-3; D uncertain. CDR1 is SGHRS and CDR2 is YFSETQ in the germline V gene. CDR3 size: 15 residues. Trimming took off 2 bases at V and 6 bases at J, with 16 bases between the two ends.

The CDR3 bases are TGTGCCAGCTCACTTCGTCGGGTGGACAATGAGCAGTTCTTC. The encoded protein is CASSLRRVDNEQFF. The chain links TRBV18 to TRBJ2-1; D gene uncertain. The CDR3 totals 14 residues. V dropped 4 bases and J dropped 5 bases, with 12 bases sitting between them. Germline loops: CDR1 KGHSH, CDR2 LQKENI.

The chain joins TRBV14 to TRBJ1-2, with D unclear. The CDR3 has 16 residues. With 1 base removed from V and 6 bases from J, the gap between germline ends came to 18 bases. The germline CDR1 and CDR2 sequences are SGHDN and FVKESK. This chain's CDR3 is CASSQGVWAARDGYTF. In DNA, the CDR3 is TGTGCCAGCAGCCAAGGAGTCTGGGCGGCCCGGGATGGCTACACCTTC. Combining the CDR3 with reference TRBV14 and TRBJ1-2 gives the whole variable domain EAGVTQFPSHSVIEKGQTVTLRCDPISGHDNLYWYRRVMGKEIKFLLHFVKESKQDESGMPNNRFLAERTGGTYSTLKVQPAELEDSGVYFCASSQGVWAARDGYTFGSGTRLTVV.

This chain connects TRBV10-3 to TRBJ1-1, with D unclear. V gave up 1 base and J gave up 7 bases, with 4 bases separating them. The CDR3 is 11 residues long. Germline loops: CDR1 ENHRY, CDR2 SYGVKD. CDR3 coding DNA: TGTGCCATCAGTGAGTTCGGTGAAGCTTTCTTT. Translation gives CAISEFGEAFF.

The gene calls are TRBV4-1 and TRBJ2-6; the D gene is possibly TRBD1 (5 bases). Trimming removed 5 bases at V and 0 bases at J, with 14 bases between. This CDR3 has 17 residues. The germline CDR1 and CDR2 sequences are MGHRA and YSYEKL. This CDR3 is CASSYRRLSSGANVLTF. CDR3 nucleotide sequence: TGCGCCAGCAGCTACAGGCGGCTAAGCTCTGGGGCCAACGTCCTGACTTTC.